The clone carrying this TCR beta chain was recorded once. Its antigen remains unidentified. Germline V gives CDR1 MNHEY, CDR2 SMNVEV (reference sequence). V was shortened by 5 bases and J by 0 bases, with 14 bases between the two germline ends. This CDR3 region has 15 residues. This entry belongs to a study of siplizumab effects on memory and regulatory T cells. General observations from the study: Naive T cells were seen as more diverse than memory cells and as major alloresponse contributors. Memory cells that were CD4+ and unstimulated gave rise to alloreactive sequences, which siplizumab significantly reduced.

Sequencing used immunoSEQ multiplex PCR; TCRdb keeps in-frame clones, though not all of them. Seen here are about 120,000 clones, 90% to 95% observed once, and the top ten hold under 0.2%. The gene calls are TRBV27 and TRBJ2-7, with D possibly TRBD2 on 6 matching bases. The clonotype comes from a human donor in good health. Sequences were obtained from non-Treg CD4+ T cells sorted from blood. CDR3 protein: CASSPPRGSSYEQYF. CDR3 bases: TGTGCCAGCAGTCCGCCCCGGGGGAGCTCCTACGAGCAGTACTTC.